A single sample gave rise to the 22 T cell receptor beta chains below, sequenced in a study of identical twins. TCRdb reprocessed the 5' RACE reads via MiXCR and lists one record per CDR3 protein. The sample contains a few hundred thousand distinct CDR3 sequences, 9.6% of which appear only once. These data were also reused for a study on yellow fever vaccine responses in identical twins.

The sample comprised PBMCs. These receptors were taken from a young woman in good health.

The chain is built from TRBV3-1 and TRBJ2-5, with no clear D. The V gene lost 4 bases and the J gene lost 1 base, with 10 bases spanning the gap. Germline V lookup: CDR1 LGHDT, CDR2 YNNKEL (reference sequence). The CDR3 contains 14 residues. Here the CDR3 reads CASSPTGFQETQYF. In nucleotides, the CDR3 is TGTGCCAGCAGCCCCACGGGCTTCCAAGAGACCCAGTACTTC.

This clonotype has only a few counts. The chain recombines TRBV7-2 with TRBJ2-5; unclear D gene. Germline V lookup: CDR1 SGHTA, CDR2 FQGNSA. Trimming stripped 6 bases from V and 1 base from J, with 15 bases between. CDR3 length: 15 residues. The CDR3 DNA reads as TGTGCCAGCAGTTCAGACGTAGCCCGCCAAGAGACCCAGTACTTC. Translated, it gives CASSSDVARQETQYF.

The chain is built from TRBV4-3 and TRBJ2-3; 9 nucleotides align to TRBD2. The CDR3 loop spans 16 amino acids. In germline, CDR1 is LGHNA, CDR2 YSLEER. The V and J ends lost 4 bases and 4 bases, in that order; junction bases with no gene match: 9. The CDR3 spells CASSPSGKIGADTQYF. The CDR3 nucleotides are TGCGCCAGCAGCCCTAGCGGGAAGATAGGTGCAGATACGCAGTATTTT.

The V gene is TRBV4-3, the J gene TRBJ2-1; D gene unclear. The CDR3 sequence is 15 residues long. With 0 bases removed from V and 0 bases from J, the gap between germline ends came to 6 bases. The V gene's germline CDR1 is LGHNA and CDR2 YSLEER. CDR3 in DNA: TGCGCCAGCAGCCAAGAGGTCGCCTCCTACAATGAGCAGTTCTTC. Translated, it gives CASSQEVASYNEQFF.

Only a few counts were recorded for this clonotype. This chain joins TRBV27 and TRBJ1-3, with D unclear. CDR3 length: 16 residues. V gave up 0 bases and J gave up 1 base, with 10 bases separating them. Germline lookup yields CDR1 MNHEY and CDR2 SMNVEV (reference sequence). CDR3 bases: TGTGCCAGCAGTTTATCCGGGGTAAGGTCTGGAAACACCATATATTTT. This translates into CASSLSGVRSGNTIYF.

This clonotype appeared many times. The chain links TRBV5-1 to TRBJ2-3, with TRBD2 matching over 7 bases. J was trimmed by 2 bases and V by 4 bases; bases with no gene match: 7. This CDR3 comprises 15 residues. The germline V gene encodes CDR1 SGHRS and CDR2 YFSETQ. CDR3 DNA sequence: TGCGCCAGCAGCCCGAGCGGGGAGGTCACAGATACGCAGTATTTT. Protein sequence: CASSPSGEVTDTQYF.

The V and J genes are TRBV9 and TRBJ1-5; tentative D call: TRBD1 (5 bases). Germline V gene data show CDR1 as SGDLS and CDR2 as YYNGEE. Trimming took off 4 bases at V and 7 bases at J, with 12 bases between the two ends. This CDR3 spans 13 amino acids. The CDR3, as DNA: TGTGCCAGCAGCAAAAACACAGGACAGCCCCAGCATTTT. It yields the protein CASSKNTGQPQHF.

This chain uses TRBV14 with TRBJ2-7, with 9 bases lining up with TRBD2. Trimming removed 2 bases from V and 4 bases from J; junction bases left unmatched: 6. Germline V gene lookup returns CDR1 SGHDN and CDR2 FVKESK. The CDR3 spans 15 residues. The CDR3 bases are TGTGCCAGCAGCCAACCAGGGACTAGCTTTTACGAGCAGTACTTC. Protein product: CASSQPGTSFYEQYF.

The sample holds a few counts of this clonotype. The CDR3 region is CASSFSENQETQYF. CDR3 bases: TGTGCCAGCAGTTTCTCGGAGAACCAAGAGACCCAGTACTTC. V usage is TRBV12-3 or TRBV12-4 and J usage is TRBJ2-5; no reliable D call. Trimming took 3 bases from V and 0 from J, leaving 8 bases between them. This CDR3 spans 14 amino acids.

This clonotype was counted once. V is TRBV2 and J is TRBJ2-3; no clear D. Germline CDR1 SNHLY, CDR2 FYNNEI. The CDR3 loop spans 11 amino acids. V was shortened by 1 base and J by 13 bases, with 9 bases between the two germline ends. The CDR3 DNA sequence: TGTGCCAGCAGTGAAGATGTACGGGAGTATTTT. Protein product: CASSEDVREYF.

The chain combines TRBV3-1 with TRBJ1-4, with D possibly matching TRBD1 (6 bases). Trimming left V 0 bases short and J 6 bases short, with 11 bases between. Germline CDR1 LGHDT, CDR2 YNNKEL (reference sequence). This CDR3 has 15 residues. For the CDR3, the DNA is TGTGCCAGCAGCCAAGATGAAGGGGGGCATGAAAAACTGTTTTTT. It specifies CASSQDEGGHEKLFF.

This clonotype has just a few counts. The CDR3 sequence: CASSFRGGTGSGEQFF. The CDR3 region has the DNA TGTGCCAGCAGCTTCAGGGGAGGGACAGGGTCGGGTGAGCAGTTCTTC. J is TRBJ2-1 and V is TRBV7-3, with 9 nucleotides matching TRBD1. The trim removed 3 bases at V and 9 bases at J, leaving 12 bases unmatched. The CDR3 length is 16 residues. The V gene's germline CDR1 is SGHTA and CDR2 FQGTGA.

This clonotype was seen many times. This chain connects TRBV20-1 to TRBJ1-4; D is possibly TRBD1 (5 bases). Trimming removed 1 base from V and 5 bases from J, with 14 bases in between. This CDR3 has 15 amino acids. Germline CDR1 reads DFQATT; CDR2 reads SNEGSKA (reference sequence). The CDR3, as DNA: TGCAGTGCTAGAGTTCCGGGACCGGAAAATGAAAAACTGTTTTTT. This sequence encodes CSARVPGPENEKLFF.

The chain uses TRBV6-4 and TRBJ2-1; TRBD2 is a possible D gene (6 bases). Trimming pared 2 bases from V and 10 bases from J, leaving 12 bases between. Germline V CDR1 and CDR2: MRHNA, SNTAGT. The CDR3 has 13 residues. This CDR3 reads CASSDGGLGEQFF. The CDR3 DNA sequence: TGTGCCAGCAGTGACGGGGGACTCGGGGAGCAGTTCTTC.

The chain couples TRBV6-2 or TRBV6-3 to TRBJ1-1, with 9 positions matching TRBD1. Looked up from germline, CDR1 is MNHEY and CDR2 is SVGEGT. V lost 5 bases and J lost 3; bases outside the gene matches: 4. The CDR3 has 14 residues. The CDR3 here is CASSHRQGDTEAFF. CDR3 coding DNA: TGTGCCAGCAGTCACCGACAGGGGGACACTGAAGCTTTCTTT.

The V gene is TRBV20-1, the J gene TRBJ2-3, with TRBD2 matching 10 bases. Looked up from germline, CDR1 is DFQATT and CDR2 is SNEGSKA (reference sequence). The trim removed 0 bases at V and 9 bases at J, leaving 12 bases unmatched. This CDR3 is built from 16 residues. CDR3 DNA: TGCAGTGCTAGAGATAAGAGCGGGAGGGCCGGGGCCACGCAGTATTTT. Translating gives CSARDKSGRAGATQYF.

This clonotype was seen a handful of times. V usage is TRBV7-9 and J usage is TRBJ2-5; D not resolved. Trimming removed 0 bases at V and 0 bases at J, with 8 bases between. There are 15 residues in the CDR3. Germline V CDR1 and CDR2: SEHNR, FQNEAQ (reference sequence). The CDR3 DNA sequence: TGTGCCAGCAGCTTAGCCCCAGTGTACCAAGAGACCCAGTACTTC. Translation: CASSLAPVYQETQYF.

The DNA of the CDR3 is TGTGCCAGCAGTTTCTGGCAGGGAGGGGACGAGCAGTACTTC. The encoded protein is CASSFWQGGDEQYF. This chain joins TRBV28 and TRBJ2-7; 7 nucleotides line up with TRBD2. Germline V gene sequence: CDR1 MDHEN, CDR2 SYDVKM. V was pared by 3 bases and J by 5 bases, with 7 bases of the junction left unmatched. CDR3 length equals 14 residues. The full variable domain, completed using reference TRBV28 and TRBJ2-7, is DVKVTQSSRYLVKRTGEKVFLECVQDMDHENMFWYRQDPGLGLRLIYFSYDVKMKEKGDIPEGYSVSREKKERFSLILESASTNQTSMYLCASSFWQGGDEQYFGPGTRLTVT.

Notes on this clonotype: At one of its ends the junction is not consistent with the germline gene, which may arise from a read error. J is TRBJ2-3 and V is TRBV27; D may be TRBD1 (5 bases). Germline CDR1 and CDR2: MNHEY and SMNVEV (reference sequence). CDR3 length: 15 amino acids. The CDR3 loop reads CASSWAAFRAETQYF. CDR3 coding DNA: TGTGCCAGCAGTTGGGCAGCCTTCAGGGCAGAAACGCAGTATTTT.

The V gene is TRBV20-1, the J gene TRBJ2-4, with D unclear. Trimming pared 3 bases from V and 0 bases from J, leaving 9 bases between. Germline V gives CDR1 DFQATT, CDR2 SNEGSKA (reference sequence). The CDR3 covers 14 residues. CDR3 DNA: TGCAGTGCTAGGGCGACCTTAGCCAAAAACATTCAGTACTTC. This encodes CSARATLAKNIQYF.

This clonotype occurred a few times. This rearrangement joins TRBV7-9 to TRBJ1-1; D uncertain. The V gene's germline CDR1 is SEHNR and CDR2 FQNEAQ (reference sequence). The CDR3 has 11 residues. Trimming took off 2 bases at V and 6 bases at J, with 4 bases between the two ends. CDR3 loop: CASSLKSEAFF. The CDR3 DNA is TGTGCCAGCAGCTTAAAATCTGAAGCTTTCTTT.

The J gene is TRBJ1-5, the V gene TRBV18; D is uncertain. CDR1 and CDR2 from the germline V gene are KGHSH and LQKENI. The CDR3 runs 14 residues. Deletions cut 2 bases from V and 0 bases from J, with 5 bases between. In nucleotides, the CDR3 is TGTGCCAGCTCACCAGCAAGTAGCAATCAGCCCCAGCATTTT. The encoded protein is CASSPASSNQPQHF.